A single sample gave rise to the 15 T cell receptor beta chains below, sequenced in a study of blood T cell repertoires in COVID-19 (dated by TCRdb to between 2020 and 2021). Libraries were made using the immunoSEQ multiplex PCR assay. Held by TCRdb, this immuneACCESS table contains in-frame sequences only and omits some clones. Under half of the omission traces to an unresolved V gene where checked; the cause of the rest is unknown. This sample is represented by about 21,000 clones; approximately 90% of them were singletons. 6% to 9% of the sample is taken by the ten largest. What was sequenced was peripheral blood. These receptors were obtained from a human donor with active COVID-19. The donor label of this sample is uncertain.

The chain carries TRBV28 and TRBJ2-1; the D gene is possibly TRBD2 (5 bases). The CDR3 has 14 amino acids. V gave up 5 bases and J gave up 9 bases, with 17 bases separating them. Germline CDR1 reads MDHEN; CDR2 reads SYDVKM. In nucleotides, the CDR3 is TGTGCCAGCAGTCCCCCTAAGGGAGTTCGTGAGCAGTTCTTC. It yields the protein CASSPPKGVREQFF.

J is TRBJ2-7 and V is TRBV7-9; D might be TRBD1 (6 bases). The length of the CDR3 is 14 residues. In germline, CDR1 is SEHNR, CDR2 FQNEAQ (reference sequence). V was shortened by 4 bases and J by 2 bases, with 12 bases between the two germline ends. CDR3: CASSSPQGPYEQYF. Here the CDR3 DNA reads TGTGCCAGCAGCTCTCCACAGGGCCCCTACGAGCAGTACTTC.

The J gene is TRBJ2-7, the V gene TRBV11-1; TRBD2 matches at 11 bases. From germline, CDR1 is SGHAT and CDR2 FQDESV (reference sequence). There are 14 residues in the CDR3. V shed 6 bases, J shed 4 bases, and the junction held 5 bases outside the gene matches. CDR3 nucleotides: TGTGCCAGCAGTCCCTCTAGCGGGAGGTACGAGCAGTACTTC. It translates to CASSPSSGRYEQYF.

The rearrangement joins TRBV28 to TRBJ2-5; 10 bases map to TRBD2. This CDR3 has 16 amino acids. Germline V gives CDR1 MDHEN, CDR2 SYDVKM. V gave up 4 bases and J gave up 5 bases; unmatched junction bases: 10. CDR3 coding DNA: TGTGCCAGCAGTTCTAGCGGGAGTTGGTGGTACGAGACCCAGTACTTC. It yields the protein CASSSSGSWWYETQYF. Based on the CDR3 plus reference TRBV28 and TRBJ2-5, the full variable domain is DVKVTQSSRYLVKRTGEKVFLECVQDMDHENMFWYRQDPGLGLRLIYFSYDVKMKEKGDIPEGYSVSREKKERFSLILESASTNQTSMYLCASSSSGSWWYETQYFGPGTRLLVL.

This chain joins TRBV7-3 and TRBJ2-2, with 8 bases fitting TRBD2. CDR3 length: 17 residues. Trimming took 2 bases from V and 4 from J; bases not matched to a gene: 9. Germline CDR1 SGHTA, CDR2 FQGTGA. The CDR3: CASSLYGAGVGTGELFF. CDR3 in DNA: TGTGCCAGCAGCTTATACGGAGCGGGAGTTGGCACCGGGGAGCTGTTTTTT. Based on the CDR3 plus reference TRBV7-3 and TRBJ2-2, the full variable domain is GAGVSQTPSNKVTEKGKYVELRCDPISGHTALYWYRQSLGQGPEFLIYFQGTGAADDSGLPNDRFFAVRPEGSVSTLKIQRTERGDSAVYLCASSLYGAGVGTGELFFGEGSRLTVL.

CDR3 amino acids: CSARTSGSNWNEQFF. In DNA, the CDR3 is TGCAGCGCTCGGACTAGCGGGAGTAATTGGAATGAGCAGTTCTTC. The chain uses TRBV29-1 and TRBJ2-1; the match to TRBD2 covers 13 bases. Trimming cost V 7 bases and J 7 bases; bases outside gene matches: 10. The CDR3 has 15 residues. Germline V gene data show CDR1 as SQVTM and CDR2 as ANQGSEA.

J is TRBJ2-5 and V is TRBV21-1; TRBD2, the table's D call, lacks a check against the DNA. TRBV21-1 is a known pseudogene. CDR3 length equals 19 residues. For the CDR3, the DNA is TGTGCCAGCAGCAAAGGCGAGAATGACCTAGCGGGCACCCAAGAGACCCAGTACTTC. This translates into CASSKGENDLAGTQETQYF.

The rearrangement uses TRBV6-5 and TRBJ1-5, with D possibly being TRBD1 (5 bases). The CDR3 runs 14 residues. V was pared by 3 bases and J by 5 bases, with 11 bases between. The germline CDR1 and CDR2 sequences are MNHEY and SVGAGI. Here the CDR3 reads CASSYRGGDQPQHF. The CDR3 DNA follows: TGTGCCAGCAGTTATAGGGGTGGCGATCAGCCCCAGCATTTT.

This clone occurred a few times. This sequence joins TRBV5-8 and TRBJ1-6, with a possible D match to TRBD1 (6 bases). The CDR3 loop spans 15 amino acids. The germline V gene has CDR1 SGHTS and CDR2 YDEGEE. The V end was cut by 4 bases, the J end by 9 bases, with 17 bases between. In nucleotides, the CDR3 is TGTGCCAGCAGCCCAAGGACAGTTCTGGCTTCACCCCTCCACTTT. Protein product: CASSPRTVLASPLHF.

The chain employs TRBV3-1 (or the pseudogene TRBV3-2) and TRBJ1-3; D remains ambiguous. V was cut by 0 bases and J by 4 bases, with 10 bases left in between. CDR1 and CDR2 (germline): LGHDT, YNNKEL (reference sequence). The CDR3 extends over 15 amino acids. The CDR3 loop is CASSQDYSWGNTIYF. The DNA of the CDR3 is TGTGCCAGCAGCCAAGACTACAGTTGGGGAAACACCATATATTTT.

This clone has just one count. J is TRBJ2-1 and V is TRBV28; 7 bases agree with TRBD2. The CDR3 extends over 16 amino acids. Germline V gene sequence: CDR1 MDHEN, CDR2 SYDVKM. V dropped 6 bases and J dropped 0; count of bases not matched to a gene: 8. CDR3 region: CASSQLAKSSYNEQFF. Written as DNA, the CDR3 is TGTGCCAGCAGCCAACTAGCGAAGAGCTCCTACAATGAGCAGTTCTTC.

Of note for this clone: Its ends do not fully match the called genes, so a read error is possible. The chain employs TRBV7-7 and TRBJ1-5; TRBD1 aligns across 10 bases. CDR1 and CDR2 from the germline V gene are SSHAT and FNYEAQ (reference sequence). The CDR3 length is 15 residues. CDR3 DNA: TGTGCTAGCAGCTTAGACAGGGGGCTTGGTCAGCCCCAGCATTTT. Its protein is CASSLDRGLGQPQHF.

This chain joins TRBV4-3 and TRBJ1-4; possibly TRBD1 for D (6 bases). Germline lookup yields CDR1 LGHNA and CDR2 YSLEER. This CDR3 contains 17 residues. Trimming took 0 bases from V and 8 from J, leaving 19 bases between them. The CDR3 spells CASSQDGGAPSSEKLFF. The CDR3 nucleotides are TGCGCCAGCAGCCAAGATGGGGGGGCGCCCTCATCAGAAAAACTGTTTTTT.

CDR3 region: CATRDSSNQPQHF. CDR3 nucleotides: TGTGCCACCCGAGACAGTAGCAATCAGCCCCAGCATTTT. The V and J genes are TRBV12-3 or TRBV12-4 and TRBJ1-5; D perhaps matches TRBD1 (5 bases). This CDR3 has 13 amino acids. Deletions cut 10 bases from V and 0 bases from J, with 10 bases between.

The rearrangement uses TRBV28 and TRBJ1-5; the match to TRBD1 covers 7 bases. V shed 2 bases, J shed 11 bases, and the junction held 12 bases outside the gene matches. The germline V gene encodes CDR1 MDHEN and CDR2 SYDVKM. CDR3 size: 15 residues. The CDR3: CASSLVGGGRSTQHF. The CDR3 DNA sequence: TGTGCCAGCAGTTTAGTAGGGGGCGGGCGATCGACCCAGCATTTT.